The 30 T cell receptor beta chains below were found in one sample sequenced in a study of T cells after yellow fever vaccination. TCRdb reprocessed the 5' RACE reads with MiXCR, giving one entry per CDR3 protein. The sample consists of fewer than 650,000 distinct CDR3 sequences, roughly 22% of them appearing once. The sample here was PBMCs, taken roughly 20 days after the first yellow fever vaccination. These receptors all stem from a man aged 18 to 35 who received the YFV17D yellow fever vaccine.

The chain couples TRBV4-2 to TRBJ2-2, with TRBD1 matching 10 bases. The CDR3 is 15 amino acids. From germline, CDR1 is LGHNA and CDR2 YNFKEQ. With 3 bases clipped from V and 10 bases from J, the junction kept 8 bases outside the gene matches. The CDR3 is CASSHAGQGTSELFF. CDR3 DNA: TGTGCCAGCAGCCACGCGGGACAGGGGACTTCGGAGCTGTTTTTT.

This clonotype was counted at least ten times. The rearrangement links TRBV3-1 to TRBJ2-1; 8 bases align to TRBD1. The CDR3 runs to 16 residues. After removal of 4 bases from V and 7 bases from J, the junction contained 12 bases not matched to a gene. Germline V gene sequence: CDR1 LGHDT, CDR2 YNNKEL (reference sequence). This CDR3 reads CASSPSTGVAGNEQFF. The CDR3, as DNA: TGTGCCAGCAGCCCCTCGACAGGGGTCGCCGGAAATGAGCAGTTCTTC.

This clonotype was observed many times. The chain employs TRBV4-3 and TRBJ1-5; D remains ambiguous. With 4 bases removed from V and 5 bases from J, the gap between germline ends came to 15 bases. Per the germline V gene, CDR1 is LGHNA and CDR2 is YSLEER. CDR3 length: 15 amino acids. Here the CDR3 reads CASSLRVALDQPQHF. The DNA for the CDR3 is TGCGCCAGCAGCCTTAGGGTAGCCCTCGATCAGCCCCAGCATTTT.

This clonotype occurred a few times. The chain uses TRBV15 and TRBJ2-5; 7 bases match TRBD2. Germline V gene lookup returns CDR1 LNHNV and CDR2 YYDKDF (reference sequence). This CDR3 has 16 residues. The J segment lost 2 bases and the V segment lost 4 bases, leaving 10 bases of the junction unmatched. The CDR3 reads CATSTQKRRGQETQYF. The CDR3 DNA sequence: TGTGCCACCAGCACACAAAAGCGGCGGGGGCAAGAGACCCAGTACTTC. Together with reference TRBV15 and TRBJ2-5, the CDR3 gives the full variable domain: DAMVIQNPRYQVTQFGKPVTLSCSQTLNHNVMYWYQQKSSQAPKLLFHYYDKDFNNEADTPDNFQSRRPNTSFCFLDIRSPGLGDTAMYLCATSTQKRRGQETQYFGPGTRLLVL.

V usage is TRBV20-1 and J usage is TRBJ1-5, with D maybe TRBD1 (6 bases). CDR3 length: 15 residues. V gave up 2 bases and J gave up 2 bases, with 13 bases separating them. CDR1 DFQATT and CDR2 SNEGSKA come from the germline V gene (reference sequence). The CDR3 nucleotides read TGCAGTGCTAGACCCGGACAGTTTCGCAATCAGCCCCAGCATTTT. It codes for CSARPGQFRNQPQHF.

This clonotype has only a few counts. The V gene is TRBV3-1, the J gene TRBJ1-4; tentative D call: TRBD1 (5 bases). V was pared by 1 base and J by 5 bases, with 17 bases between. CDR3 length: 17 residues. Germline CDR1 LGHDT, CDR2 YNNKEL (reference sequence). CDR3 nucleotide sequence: TGTGCCAGCAGCCAAGCCCCGGGACGGAGATTAAATGAAAAACTGTTTTTT. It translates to CASSQAPGRRLNEKLFF.

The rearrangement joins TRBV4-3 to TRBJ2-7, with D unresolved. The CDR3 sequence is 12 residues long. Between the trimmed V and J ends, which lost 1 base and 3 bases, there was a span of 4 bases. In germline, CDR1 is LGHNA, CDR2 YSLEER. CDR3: CASSQAVYEQYV. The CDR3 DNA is TGCGCCAGCAGCCAAGCGGTCTACGAGCAGTACGTC.

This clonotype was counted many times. CDR3: CSAKNSGGGGYNEQFF. CDR3 bases: TGCAGTGCTAAAAATTCCGGCGGGGGGGGCTACAATGAGCAGTTCTTC. The chain uses TRBV20-1 and TRBJ2-1; TRBD2 agrees at 9 bases. Trimming took 4 bases from V and 3 from J; bases not matched to a gene: 10. The CDR3 contains 16 residues. Germline CDR1 reads DFQATT; CDR2 reads SNEGSKA (reference sequence).

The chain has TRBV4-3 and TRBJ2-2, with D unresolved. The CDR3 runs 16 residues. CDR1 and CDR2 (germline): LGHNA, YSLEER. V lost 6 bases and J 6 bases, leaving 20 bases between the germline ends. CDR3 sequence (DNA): TGCGCCAGCAGTCCAAGATGGCGCCTCACCTCCGGGGAGCTGTTTTTT. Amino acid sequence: CASSPRWRLTSGELFF.

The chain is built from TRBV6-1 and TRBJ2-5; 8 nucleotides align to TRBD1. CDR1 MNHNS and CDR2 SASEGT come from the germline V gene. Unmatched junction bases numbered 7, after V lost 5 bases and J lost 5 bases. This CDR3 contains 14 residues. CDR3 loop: CASSRQGPGETQYF. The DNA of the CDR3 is TGTGCCAGCAGTAGACAGGGGCCGGGGGAGACCCAGTACTTC.

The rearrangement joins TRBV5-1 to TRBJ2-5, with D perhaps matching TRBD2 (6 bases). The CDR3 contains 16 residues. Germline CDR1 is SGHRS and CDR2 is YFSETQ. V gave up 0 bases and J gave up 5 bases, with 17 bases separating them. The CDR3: CASSLAGVTGVETQYF. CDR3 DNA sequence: TGCGCCAGCAGCTTGGCGGGGGTTACCGGGGTGGAGACCCAGTACTTC. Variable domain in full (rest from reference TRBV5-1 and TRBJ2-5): KAGVTQTPRYLIKTRGQQVTLSCSPISGHRSVSWYQQTPGQGLQFLFEYFSETQRNKGNFPGRFSGRQFSNSRSEMNVSTLELGDSALYLCASSLAGVTGVETQYFGPGTRLLVL.

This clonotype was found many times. The chain's CDR3 is CASSDSTGGADTQYF. Here the CDR3 DNA reads TGTGCCAGCAGTGACTCGACAGGGGGCGCAGATACGCAGTATTTT. V and J are TRBV6-4 and TRBJ2-3, with 10 positions matching TRBD1. The germline gives CDR1 MRHNA, CDR2 SNTAGT. This CDR3 contains 15 residues. V lost 0 bases, J lost 4 bases, and 1 base stayed unmatched.

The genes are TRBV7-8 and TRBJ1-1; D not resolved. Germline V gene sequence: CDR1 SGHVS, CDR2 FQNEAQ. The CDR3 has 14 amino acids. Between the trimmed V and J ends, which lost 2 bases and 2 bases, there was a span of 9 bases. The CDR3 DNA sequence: TGTGCCAGCAGCTTAATTTGGGTAAACACTGAAGCTTTCTTT. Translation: CASSLIWVNTEAFF.

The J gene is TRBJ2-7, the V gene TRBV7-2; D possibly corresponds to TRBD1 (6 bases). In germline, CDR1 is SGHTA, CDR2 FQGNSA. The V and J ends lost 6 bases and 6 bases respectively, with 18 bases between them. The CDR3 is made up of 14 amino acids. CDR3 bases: TGTGCCAGCAGACTCGACAGGAGCCTCGGCGAGCAGTACTTC. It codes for CASRLDRSLGEQYF.

The chain's CDR3 is CASSINRGPSAKNIQYF. DNA of the CDR3: TGTGCCAGTAGTATTAACAGGGGGCCCTCGGCCAAAAACATTCAGTACTTC. The gene calls are TRBV19 and TRBJ2-4; 9 bases are a match to TRBD1. The J segment lost 1 base and the V segment lost 3 bases, leaving 7 bases of the junction unmatched. CDR3 length: 17 residues. Germline-derived CDR1 and CDR2 are LNHDA and SQIVND (reference sequence).

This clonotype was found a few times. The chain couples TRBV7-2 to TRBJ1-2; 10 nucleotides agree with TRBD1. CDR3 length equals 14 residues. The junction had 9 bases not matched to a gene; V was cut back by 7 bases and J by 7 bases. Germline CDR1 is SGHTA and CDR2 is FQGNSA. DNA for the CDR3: TGTGCCAGCATCACAGACAGGGGGCTCGCTGGCTACACCTTC. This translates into CASITDRGLAGYTF.

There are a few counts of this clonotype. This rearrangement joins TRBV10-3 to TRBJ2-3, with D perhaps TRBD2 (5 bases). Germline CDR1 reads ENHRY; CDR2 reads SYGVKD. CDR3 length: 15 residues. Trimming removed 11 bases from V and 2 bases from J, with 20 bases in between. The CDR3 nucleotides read TGTGCCGCCGCTCCCGGGGTGGCTGTCACAGATACGCAGTATTTT. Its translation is CAAAPGVAVTDTQYF.

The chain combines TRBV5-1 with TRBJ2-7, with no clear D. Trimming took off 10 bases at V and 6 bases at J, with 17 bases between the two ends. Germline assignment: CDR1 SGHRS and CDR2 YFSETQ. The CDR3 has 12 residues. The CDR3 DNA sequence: TGCGCCGTCAACGGGCCTATCAGCGAGCAGTACTTC. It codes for CAVNGPISEQYF.

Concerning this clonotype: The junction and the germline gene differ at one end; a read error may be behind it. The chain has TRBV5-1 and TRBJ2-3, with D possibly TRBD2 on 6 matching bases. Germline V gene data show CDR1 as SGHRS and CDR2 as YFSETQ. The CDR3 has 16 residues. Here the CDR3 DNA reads TGCGCCAGCAGCCAAGGCCGGGGGTTCCCCACAAATACGCAGTATTTT. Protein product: CASSQGRGFPTNTQYF.

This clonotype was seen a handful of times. CDR3 sequence: CASSLFPTRKNQPQHF. In nucleotides, the CDR3 is TGTGCCAGCAGTTTGTTTCCGACAAGGAAAAATCAGCCCCAGCATTTT. This chain uses TRBV27 with TRBJ1-5; D is unresolved. CDR3 size: 16 residues. Between the trimmed V and J ends, which lost 3 bases and 4 bases, there was a span of 16 bases. Germline CDR1 reads MNHEY; CDR2 reads SMNVEV (reference sequence).

CDR3 region: CASSFTGFTEAFF. The CDR3 DNA reads TGTGCCAGCAGCTTCACAGGGTTCACTGAAGCTTTCTTT. The chain employs TRBV7-9 and TRBJ1-1; perhaps TRBD1 as D (6 bases). Germline-derived CDR1 and CDR2 are SEHNR and FQNEAQ (reference sequence). Trimming took off 3 bases at V and 4 bases at J, with 9 bases between the two ends. CDR3 length: 13 residues.

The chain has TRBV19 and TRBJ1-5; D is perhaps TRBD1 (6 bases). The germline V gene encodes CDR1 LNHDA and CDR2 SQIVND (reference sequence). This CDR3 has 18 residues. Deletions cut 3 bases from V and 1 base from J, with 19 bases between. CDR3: CASSIRVAQGRSNQPQHF. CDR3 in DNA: TGTGCCAGTAGTATTCGGGTTGCACAGGGTCGCAGCAATCAGCCCCAGCATTTT.

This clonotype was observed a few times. CDR3 region: CASSYRGGRVEAFF. CDR3 bases: TGTGCCAGCAGCTATAGGGGGGGGCGAGTTGAAGCTTTCTTT. This chain joins TRBV5-4 and TRBJ1-1, with D possibly matching TRBD1 (6 bases). V lost 3 bases, J lost 7 bases, and 16 bases lay in between. CDR3 length: 14 amino acids. The germline V gene has CDR1 SGHNT and CDR2 YYREEE (reference sequence).

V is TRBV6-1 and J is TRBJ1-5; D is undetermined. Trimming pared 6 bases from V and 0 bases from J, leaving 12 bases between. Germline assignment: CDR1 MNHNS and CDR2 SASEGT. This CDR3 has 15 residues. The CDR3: CASSPSGYSNQPQHF. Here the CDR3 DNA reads TGTGCCAGCAGCCCCTCGGGGTATAGCAATCAGCCCCAGCATTTT.

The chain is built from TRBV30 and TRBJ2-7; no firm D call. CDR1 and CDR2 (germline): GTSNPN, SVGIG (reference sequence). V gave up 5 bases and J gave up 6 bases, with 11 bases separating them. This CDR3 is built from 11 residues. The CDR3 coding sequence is TGTGCCTGGGGTCCAGGTGGCGAGCAGTACTTC. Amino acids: CAWGPGGEQYF.

CDR3 bases: TGCGCCAGCAGCCACGGGACGCCTGCAGCCCCCAATTCACCCCTCCACTTT. It is translated as CASSHGTPAAPNSPLHF. The chain is built from TRBV4-1 and TRBJ1-6; TRBD1 might be the D (5 bases). With 3 bases removed from V and 7 bases from J, the gap between germline ends came to 19 bases. CDR1 and CDR2 (germline): MGHRA, YSYEKL. The CDR3 totals 17 residues.

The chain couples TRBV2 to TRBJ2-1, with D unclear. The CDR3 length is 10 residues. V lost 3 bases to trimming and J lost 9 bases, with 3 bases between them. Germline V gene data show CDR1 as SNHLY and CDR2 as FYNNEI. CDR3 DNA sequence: TGTGCCAGCAGTGAGACTGAGCAGTTCTTC. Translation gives CASSETEQFF.

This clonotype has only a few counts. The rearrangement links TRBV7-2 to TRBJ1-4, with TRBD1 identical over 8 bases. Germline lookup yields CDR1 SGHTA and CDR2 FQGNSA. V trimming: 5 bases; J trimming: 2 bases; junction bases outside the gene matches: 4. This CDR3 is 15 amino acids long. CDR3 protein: CASSPQGGTNEKLFF. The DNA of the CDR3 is TGTGCCAGCAGCCCACAGGGGGGCACTAATGAAAAACTGTTTTTT.

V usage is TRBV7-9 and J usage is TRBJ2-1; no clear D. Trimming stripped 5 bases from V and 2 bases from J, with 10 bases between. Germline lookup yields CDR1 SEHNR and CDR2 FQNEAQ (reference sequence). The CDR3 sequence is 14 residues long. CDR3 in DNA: TGTGCCAGCAGCCTTCGGATGGCCTACAATGAGCAGTTCTTC. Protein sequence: CASSLRMAYNEQFF.

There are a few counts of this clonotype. The CDR3 spells CASSSGLAGNPYNEQFF. The CDR3 DNA is TGTGCCAGCAGCTCCGGACTAGCGGGGAATCCCTACAATGAGCAGTTCTTC. The V call is TRBV7-3, the J call TRBJ2-1, with TRBD2 matching over 12 bases. Germline CDR1 is SGHTA and CDR2 is FQGTGA. V was pared by 4 bases and J by 2 bases, with 6 bases of the junction left unmatched. The CDR3 covers 17 residues.